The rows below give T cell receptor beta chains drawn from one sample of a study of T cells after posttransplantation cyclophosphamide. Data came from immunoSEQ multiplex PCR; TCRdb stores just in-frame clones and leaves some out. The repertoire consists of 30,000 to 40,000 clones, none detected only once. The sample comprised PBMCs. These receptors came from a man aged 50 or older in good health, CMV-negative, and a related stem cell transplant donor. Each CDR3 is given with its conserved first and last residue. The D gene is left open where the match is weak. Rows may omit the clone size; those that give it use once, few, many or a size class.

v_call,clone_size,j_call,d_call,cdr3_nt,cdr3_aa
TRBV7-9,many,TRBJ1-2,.,TGTGCCAGCTGGAGTGAGGCCGCGACTAACTATGGCTACACCTTC,CASWSEAATNYGYTF
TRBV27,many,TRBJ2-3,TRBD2,TGTGCCAGCACAAGGTACGGGGGGGCAACAGATACGCAGTATTTT,CASTRYGGATDTQYF
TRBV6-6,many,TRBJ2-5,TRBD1,TGTGCCAGCAGCTCCGACAGGGGTACCGGGACCCAGTACTTC,CASSSDRGTGTQYF
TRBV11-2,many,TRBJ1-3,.,TGTGCCAGCAGCCTCTGGACAGCCTCTGGAAACACCATATATTTT,CASSLWTASGNTIYF
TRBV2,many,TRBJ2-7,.,TGTGCCAGCAGGGCCCAGACAGGCCCATCCTACGAGCAGTACTTC,CASRAQTGPSYEQYF
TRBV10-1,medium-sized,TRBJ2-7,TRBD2,TGCGCCAGCAGTGATTTACTAGCGGGGATCTCCTACGAGCAGTACTTC,CASSDLLAGISYEQYF
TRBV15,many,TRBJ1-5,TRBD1,TGTGCCACCAGCAGTGATACAGGGGGCAATCAGCCCCAGCATTTT,CATSSDTGGNQPQHF
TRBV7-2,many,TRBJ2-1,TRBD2,TGTGCCAGCAGCTCATCGGGGGGGTACAATGAGCAGTTCTTC,CASSSSGGYNEQFF
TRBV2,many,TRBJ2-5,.,TGTGCCAGCAGTGAAGCCTACAGGACCCTCTACCAAGAGACCCAGTACTTC,CASSEAYRTLYQETQYF
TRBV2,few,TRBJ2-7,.,TGTGCCACCGTACCACCGGGACAGCGGGTCGAGCAGTACTTC,CATVPPGQRVEQYF
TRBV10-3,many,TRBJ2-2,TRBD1,TGTGCCATCAAGGGACAGAGCGAAGGGGAGCTGTTTTTT,CAIKGQSEGELFF
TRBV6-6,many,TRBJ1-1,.,TGTGCCAGCGCATACAGGAGCTCGAACACTGAAGCTTTCTTT,CASAYRSSNTEAFF
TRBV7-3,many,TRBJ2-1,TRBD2,TGTGCCAGCAGCCCCCGGGCAGGGACTAACAATGAGCAGTTCTTC,CASSPRAGTNNEQFF
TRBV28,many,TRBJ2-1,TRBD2,TGTGCCAGCAGTTCCTTCGTAGCGGGAGGAGCTTACAATGAGCAGTTCTTC,CASSSFVAGGAYNEQFF
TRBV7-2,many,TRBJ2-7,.,TGTGCCAGCAGCTTACCCCTTAGAGGGAGTTTTACCTACGAGCAGTACTTC,CASSLPLRGSFTYEQYF
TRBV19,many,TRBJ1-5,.,TGTGCCAGTAGTATTTCCCTAACAGGGAGTCAGCCCCAGCATTTT,CASSISLTGSQPQHF
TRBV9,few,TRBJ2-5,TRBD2,TGTGCCAGCAGCGCCGCGGGGGATTGGGAGACCCAGTACTTC,CASSAAGDWETQYF
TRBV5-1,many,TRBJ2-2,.,TGCGCCAGCAGTCTCGGGACATATAACACCGGGGAGCTGTTTTTT,CASSLGTYNTGELFF
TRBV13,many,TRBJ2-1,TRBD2,TGTGCCAGCAGAGCGGGAGCGCGCTACAATGAGCAGTTCTTC,CASRAGARYNEQFF
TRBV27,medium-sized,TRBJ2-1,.,TGTGCCAGCCGGAAGGGGGGGGTTAACAATGAGCAGTTCTTC,CASRKGGVNNEQFF
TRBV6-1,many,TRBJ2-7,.,TGTGCCAGCAGTGATCTTGGGGCGTACGAGCAGTACTTC,CASSDLGAYEQYF
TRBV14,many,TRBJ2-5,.,TGTGCCAGCAGCCTTCGACTAGGAGAGACCCAGTACTTC,CASSLRLGETQYF
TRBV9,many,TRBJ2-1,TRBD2,TGTGCCAGCAGCGTAGAAGCGGGGGACAATGAGCAGTTCTTC,CASSVEAGDNEQFF
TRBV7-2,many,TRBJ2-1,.,TGTGCCAGCAGCTTGGTCAGGGGCGCCGGCTATGAGCAGTTCTTC,CASSLVRGAGYEQFF
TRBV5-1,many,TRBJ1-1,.,TGCGCCAGCAGCTTACAGGGAGGGCCGAACACTGAAGCTTTCTTT,CASSLQGGPNTEAFF
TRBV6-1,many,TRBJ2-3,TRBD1,TGTGCCAGCAGCCGGGACAGGGGAAGAGATACGCAGTATTTT,CASSRDRGRDTQYF
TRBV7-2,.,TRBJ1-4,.,TGTGCCAGCAGCCTAAAGACGTCGATTGCGGGGAAACTGTTTTTT,CASSLKTSIAGKLFF
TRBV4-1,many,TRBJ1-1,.,TGCGCCAGCAGCCAAGATGGGAGGATGAACACTGAAGCTTTCTTT,CASSQDGRMNTEAFF
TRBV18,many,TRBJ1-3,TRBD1,TGTGCCAGCTCGGACAGGGTGGACACCATATATTTT,CASSDRVDTIYF